Presented here are 3 T cell receptor beta chains from one specimen sequenced in a study of blood T cell repertoires in COVID-19. The protocol was immunoSEQ multiplex PCR, while the TCRdb copy is restricted to in-frame clones and leaves out a portion. The data show around 78,000 clones, approximately 90% seen once. Sequenced input: PBMCs or T cells enriched from blood (not recorded which). All receptors come from a woman aged 45-65 years with acute COVID-19.

The V and J genes are TRBV30 and TRBJ2-1, with D uncertain. This CDR3 is built from 15 residues. V was clipped by 0 bases and J by 0 bases, with 9 bases between them. The germline V gene encodes CDR1 GTSNPN and CDR2 SVGIG (reference sequence). Here the CDR3 reads CAWSVPWSSYNEQFF. DNA for the CDR3: TGTGCCTGGAGTGTACCGTGGAGCTCCTACAATGAGCAGTTCTTC.

The gene calls are TRBV9 and TRBJ2-3, with a weak D call TRBD1 (5 bases). V lost 3 bases to trimming and J lost 11 bases, with 19 bases between them. CDR3 size: 14 residues. Per germline, CDR1 SGDLS and CDR2 YYNGEE. CDR3 sequence (DNA): TGTGCCAGCAGCGGGGGCAGGCCGGATAGTGGGCAGTATTTT. Its translation is CASSGGRPDSGQYF. Full variable domain (rest looked up from reference TRBV9 and TRBJ2-3): DSGVTQTPKHLITATGQRVTLRCSPRSGDLSVYWYQQSLDQGLQFLIQYYNGEERAKGNILERFSAQQFPDLHSELNLSSLELGDSALYFCASSGGRPDSGQYFGPGTRLTVL.

This rearrangement joins TRBV29-1 to TRBJ1-4; 11 bases fit TRBD1. Germline V gene data show CDR1 as SQVTM and CDR2 as ANQGSEA. This CDR3 comprises 16 residues. V trimming: 5 bases; J trimming: 2 bases; junction bases outside the gene matches: 7. CDR3 residues: CSVSDRGQGTNEKLFF. The CDR3, as DNA: TGCAGCGTTTCGGACAGGGGGCAGGGGACTAATGAAAAACTGTTTTTT. The full variable domain, in which reference TRBV29-1 and TRBJ1-4 provide the parts outside the CDR3, is SAVISQKPSRDICQRGTSLTIQCQVDSQVTMMFWYRQQPGQSLTLIATANQGSEATYESGFVIDKFPISRPNLTFSTLTVSNMSPEDSSIYLCSVSDRGQGTNEKLFFGSGTQLSVL.